Listed here is a single T cell receptor beta chain. As yet, its antigen is unknown. Unique molecular identifiers were incorporated during preparation of the TCRbeta library. From the PCR reads, TCRdb called clonotypes with MiXCR, one entry per CDR3 protein. The top ten hold 13% to 15% of the sample, which has around 600,000 distinct CDR3 sequences, more than 20% seen once. The V end was cut by 7 bases, the J end by 2 bases, with 14 bases between. The CDR3 sequence is 14 residues long. The sample comes from a study of T-cell reconstitution after alpha-beta-depleted transplantation in children. General observations from the study: Reported findings indicate that, about two months after transplant, alpha-beta T cells came from several hundred expanded clones, which were derived from non-depleted graft cells. A year post-transplant, T-cell counts and diversity derived mostly from newly produced T cells. Elevated TCRbeta diversity at day 60 was traced, in some patients, to surviving recipient T cells and thymic progenitors.

The sequence was collected from a boy under two years old who had a stem cell transplant for acute myeloid leukemia, so the T cells may come from the graft donor. This chain joins TRBV12-3 or TRBV12-4 and TRBJ2-5, with unresolved D. Sequenced material: PBMCs, mostly from graft donor cells, taken 360 days after TCRalphabeta/CD19-depleted stem cell transplant. CDR3 sequence: CASTPPRYQETQYF. CDR3 nucleotides: TGTGCCAGCACCCCCCCAAGGTATCAAGAGACCCAGTACTTC.